These 17 T cell receptor beta chains share one sample of origin, sequenced in a study of cytomegalovirus exposure and HLA in healthy donors. Vbeta (60) and Jbeta (13) primers were used in the PCR. TCRdb keeps only in-frame clones here, not all; method: immunoSEQ multiplex PCR. The sample shows some 74,000 clones, about three quarters of them seen only once. Specimen: PBMCs. The receptors were gathered from a male donor in good health and CMV-seronegative.

This chain links TRBV20-1 with TRBJ2-4, with no clear D. V dropped 3 bases and J dropped 9 bases, with 9 bases sitting between them. The germline CDR1 and CDR2 sequences are DFQATT and SNEGSKA (reference sequence). The CDR3 loop spans 11 amino acids. This CDR3 reads CSASLGPIQYF. The CDR3 DNA follows: TGCAGTGCTAGCCTGGGCCCCATTCAGTACTTC.

The V call is TRBV5-4, the J call TRBJ2-5; TRBD2 matches 16 bases. There are 20 residues in the CDR3. The germline V gene has CDR1 SGHNT and CDR2 YYREEE (reference sequence). V was clipped by 3 bases and J by 4 bases; unmatched bases: 15. The DNA of the CDR3 is TGTGCCAGCAGCTCCGACCCGGGACTAGCGGGAGGGCCTGGAGTAGAGACCCAGTACTTC. The encoded protein is CASSSDPGLAGGPGVETQYF.

The gene calls are TRBV4-1 and TRBJ2-7, with 7 bases aligning to TRBD2. This CDR3 contains 16 residues. Germline V gives CDR1 MGHRA, CDR2 YSYEKL. The trim removed 1 base at V and 2 bases at J, leaving 8 bases unmatched. The chain's CDR3 is CASSQGISGQPYEQYF. The CDR3 bases are TGCGCCAGCAGCCAAGGAATTAGCGGGCAACCCTACGAGCAGTACTTC.

This sequence joins TRBV10-2 and TRBJ2-3, with a tentative D call TRBD1 (6 bases). Germline lookup yields CDR1 WSHSY and CDR2 SAAADI. This CDR3 is 14 amino acids long. V lost 6 bases and J lost 6, with 16 bases in between. CDR3 nucleotide sequence: TGCGCCAGCAGACTTGCAGGGGCGTCGGATACGCAGTATTTT. This sequence encodes CASRLAGASDTQYF.

V and J are TRBV9 and TRBJ2-3; TRBD2 agrees at 12 bases. CDR1 SGDLS and CDR2 YYNGEE come from the germline V gene. The CDR3 loop spans 19 amino acids. Trimming took 3 bases from V and 4 from J; bases not matched to a gene: 15. In nucleotides, the CDR3 is TGTGCCAGCAGCGCTGCGGCGACCCTAGCGGGAGGGCCATCAGATACGCAGTATTTT. Protein: CASSAAATLAGGPSDTQYF.

The gene calls are TRBV10-1 and TRBJ2-5, with D maybe TRBD2 (5 bases). V lost 4 bases, J lost 5 bases, and 11 bases lay in between. The CDR3 contains 13 residues. CDR1 and CDR2 from the germline V gene are WNHNN and SYGVQD (reference sequence). The DNA for the CDR3 is TGCGCCAGCAGTGCAAGTCCGGGGGAGACCCAGTACTTC. Its translation is CASSASPGETQYF.

The V gene is TRBV6-6, the J gene TRBJ2-7; D is unclear. CDR3 length: 12 amino acids. CDR1 and CDR2 from the germline V gene are MNHNY and SVGAGI (reference sequence). The ends were cut back, 6 bases at V and 3 bases at J, with 9 bases in the middle. CDR3 loop: CASSLAGYEQYF. In DNA form, the CDR3 reads TGTGCCAGCAGCCTCGCCGGCTACGAGCAGTACTTC.

This chain joins TRBV2 and TRBJ1-5; 7 bases are shared with TRBD1. The CDR3 loop spans 17 amino acids. Germline lookup yields CDR1 SNHLY and CDR2 FYNNEI. Trimming cost V 5 bases and J 4 bases; bases outside gene matches: 14. The CDR3 loop reads CASSISSGWGQNQPQHF. CDR3 sequence (DNA): TGTGCCAGCAGTATCAGCTCCGGCTGGGGACAGAATCAGCCCCAGCATTTT.

The CDR3 reads CASSQLWTGGAHEQYF. The CDR3, as DNA: TGTGCCAGCAGCCAGTTATGGACCGGAGGGGCCCACGAGCAGTACTTC. The rearrangement uses TRBV4-2 and TRBJ2-7; tentative D call: TRBD2 (6 bases). The CDR3 totals 16 residues. Germline CDR1 reads LGHNA; CDR2 reads YNFKEQ. V shed 3 bases and J shed 5 bases, with 20 bases lying between them.

V and J are TRBV19 and TRBJ2-7; no reliable D call. V lost 3 bases, J lost 3 bases, and 9 bases lay in between. Germline V gene lookup returns CDR1 LNHDA and CDR2 SQIVND (reference sequence). The CDR3 covers 13 residues. CDR3 coding DNA: TGTGCCAGTAGTATGTCGCAGAACTACGAGCAGTACTTC. Translated, it gives CASSMSQNYEQYF.

The chain uses TRBV28 and TRBJ2-3, with 9 bases identical to TRBD2. CDR3 size: 15 residues. The V segment lost 5 bases and the J segment 2 bases; nucleotides outside the gene matches: 5. Per the germline V gene, CDR1 is MDHEN and CDR2 is SYDVKM. CDR3 DNA sequence: TGTGCCAGCAGTCCGACTAGCGGATTCACAGATACGCAGTATTTT. It is translated as CASSPTSGFTDTQYF.

Here the CDR3 DNA reads TGTGCCATCAGTCCGGACAGTACAGATGAGCAGTTCTTC. It codes for CAISPDSTDEQFF. This chain connects TRBV10-3 to TRBJ2-1, with D perhaps matching TRBD1 (6 bases). Trimming removed 5 bases at V and 8 bases at J, with 13 bases between. Germline V gene data show CDR1 as ENHRY and CDR2 as SYGVKD. The CDR3 runs to 13 residues.

This clone was counted only a few times. The gene calls are TRBV20-1 and TRBJ2-5, with D unclear. The CDR3 loop spans 11 amino acids. The germline V gene has CDR1 DFQATT and CDR2 SNEGSKA (reference sequence). V was shortened by 4 bases and J by 5 bases, with 8 bases between the two germline ends. Here the CDR3 DNA reads TGCAGTGCTACTCTGAGGGAGACCCAGTACTTC. It is translated as CSATLRETQYF.

This chain joins TRBV14 and TRBJ2-1; the match to TRBD1 covers 8 bases. The CDR3 length is 13 residues. CDR1 and CDR2 (germline): SGHDN, FVKESK. Trimming cost V 10 bases and J 4 bases; bases outside gene matches: 6. CDR3 DNA sequence: TGTGCCACCTCGGACAGGGTTTACAATGAGCAGTTCTTC. Amino acid sequence: CATSDRVYNEQFF.

This clone came up once. This sequence joins TRBV18 and TRBJ2-1, with D hard to call. The CDR3 consists of 13 residues. Germline lookup yields CDR1 KGHSH and CDR2 LQKENI. V lost 1 base and J 7 bases, leaving 8 bases between the germline ends. The CDR3 region has the DNA TGTGCCAGCTCACCACTGACGGAGAATGAGCAGTTCTTC. Protein: CASSPLTENEQFF.

This clone occurred once. The genes are TRBV2 and TRBJ2-1, with 11 bases matching TRBD1. This CDR3 contains 16 residues. Germline lookup yields CDR1 SNHLY and CDR2 FYNNEI. V lost 5 bases to trimming and J lost 7 bases; unmatched junction nucleotides: 10. CDR3 sequence: CASSHSGTGGWNEQFF. CDR3 coding DNA: TGTGCCAGCAGTCACTCCGGGACAGGGGGTTGGAATGAGCAGTTCTTC.

The chain joins TRBV27 to TRBJ2-1; TRBD2 matches 10 bases. The CDR3 has 15 residues. Germline CDR1 and CDR2: MNHEY and SMNVEV (reference sequence). V was clipped by 6 bases and J by 4 bases; unmatched bases: 6. CDR3 nucleotides: TGTGCCAGCAGCCGAGCGGGAGGGGGTTACAATGAGCAGTTCTTC. Translation gives CASSRAGGGYNEQFF.